The sequence of this T cell receptor beta chain was determined in a study of long-term antiretroviral therapy in people with HIV (dated by TCRdb to 2021 to 2024). Study-wide context: Collection of the earliest samples took place about a decade ahead of the 2015 WHO recommendation for immediate ART, at a time when ART was typically delayed until CD4 counts fell. A retrospective serial study tested whether changes in peripheral blood TRB repertoire composition and diversity were associated with ART initiation and durable HIV suppression. From 30 adults with confirmed HIV infection, the cohort provided approximately 190 cryopreserved PBMC samples, gathered serially across a mean of about 6 years (range 1-12). Among the 25 to 35 participants with HIV, more than ten were female. Test extractions of a monoclonal T-cell line alongside a few dozen polyclonal samples showed no cross-contamination during QIAcube processing. What the work shows at the level of the full study, not this receptor alone: Inferences about post-ART repertoire changes are limited because no data were available on ART adherence, viral resistance or therapy changes. Since PBMC availability was limited, sequencing covered only the TCR beta chain, with no alpha chain pairing. Compared with controls, HIV repertoires had narrower CDR3 length ranges, and the network structure pointed to an antigen-experienced repertoire that shifted only slightly toward naive after ART. The repertoire was dominated across all time points by expanded TRB clones identified before ART initiation, although this dominance was seen to fluctuate and to decrease in many PLHIV after ART. The samples were dated from about 2003 to 2018, and the ART regimens that were used may be less effective than current ART regimens. Starting ART was linked to a significant rise in TRB diversity, yet even after long-term ART the diversity remained significantly lower than in transplant donor controls. Unsorted PBMC were profiled instead of sorted CD4+ and CD8+ T cells because pre-ART samples had limited cell numbers.

Sequencing of the TRB variable region was done with the immunoSEQ hsTCRB v3.0 assay at survey level resolution. The targeted TRB sequencing depth was roughly 35,000-50,000 T-cell genomes per sample. Pooled TRB libraries were sequenced on an Illumina MiSeq with a v3 150-cycle kit. The authors processed their data as follows. Analysis of repertoires was carried out in R inside a reproducible Nextflow workflow spanning QC, data transformation and analysis. LymphoSeq2, an R package for exploring AIRR-Seq data, was used to implement the custom analyses. A handful of samples that yielded fewer than 5000 total TRB sequences were excluded, so that around 190 HIV repertoires were analyzed. Of the 188 retained HIV repertoires, roughly 61 were collected before and 129 after ART initiation. Repertoires were downsampled to 5000 TRB nucleotide sequences, with summary statistics averaged over 100 downsampling iterations. TRB sequences were retained for analysis only if CDR3 regions of at least seven amino acids were present. A Shannon entropy-derived clonality score and the Gini coefficient were used to measure diversity. Repertoire networks linked the top 5000 CDR3 amino acid sequences whenever two sequences differed by an edit distance of one. For TRB CDR3 amino acid sequences, GLIPH2 was used to predict antigen specificity groups and MHC restriction. CDR3 amino acid sequences were matched against VDJdb and McPAS-TCR to flag known CMV, EBV, HIV or tissue antigen associations. Pre-ART, post-ART and control groups were compared with Wilcoxon signed-rank tests and Holm-Bonferroni correction. Held by TCRdb, this immuneACCESS table contains in-frame sequences only and omits some clones. Under half of the omission traces to an unresolved V gene where checked; the cause of the rest is unknown. V and J calls and clone size are those listed in that table; D and trimming were worked out from the DNA. Across this sample there are 15,000 to 20,000 clones, with 76% seen only once. The ten biggest clones cover around 9.9% of the sample.

Regarding this clone: Its antigen remains unidentified. Base qualities are missing; no much larger clone stands one base away.

Participants were included only if at least one PBMC sample before ART initiation and at least two post-ART samples were available. Every participant with HIV received treatment in the United States of America. Before DNA extraction, cryopreserved samples of roughly 0.9-11 million PBMC were thawed and washed. At the time of the earliest PBMC sample for each participant with HIV, ages ranged from 23 to 54 years. PBMC samples were contributed by each participant from 1-4 timepoints before ART initiation and 2-8 timepoints after ART initiation, with a median of 7 samples. For every participant, serial HIV viral load, CD4+ T-cell count, ART history and demographic data were obtained. Genomic DNA was extracted from unsorted PBMC with a Qiagen kit on a QIAcube, processed in batches of 12 samples. From its cysteine to its phenylalanine, the CDR3 spans 12 amino acids. Only the CDR3 region is kept as DNA, spanning 36 bases read in frame from base 1. V ends up 11 bases short and J 6 bases short, with an unmatched junction base count of 10.

This chain is built from TRBV23-1 and TRBJ2-7, and TRBD2 aligns with 7 junction nucleotides. TRBV23-1 belongs to the ORF category, with a function that is uncertain. The clonotype originates from a man younger than 35 with HIV. The sample here was unsorted PBMCs, taken 0.5 years before starting antiretroviral therapy. The nucleotide sequence is TGCGCCTTGACTAGCTTTTTGGGCGAGCAGTACTTC. Its protein product is CALTSFLGEQYF.